This paragraph reports one T cell receptor (beta chain). Its antigen is undetermined. The sample belongs to a study of T cells in localized non-small cell lung cancer. The germline V and J ends were trimmed by 3 bases and 4 bases, with 9 bases remaining between them. Germline-derived CDR1 and CDR2 are SGHNT and YENEEA. The CDR3 covers 13 residues. Study results and caveats: Investigators sequenced only a single tumor region, leaving heterogeneity possible. Uninvolved adjacent lung had higher T cell clonality than tumor and all other tissues. Higher blood T cell density tracked longer overall survival. Adjacent lung exhibited a median of around 60 among the 100 most abundant tumor clones.

Using immunoSEQ multiplex PCR, the repertoire was profiled, and TCRdb retains in-frame clones only, with some absent. The table shows about 23,000 clones, with around nine tenths occurring only once. Sequenced here: peripheral blood, sampled before any cancer treatment. The TCR sequence derives from a woman aged 40 to 75 with stage I lung adenocarcinoma. This chain uses TRBV11-3 with TRBJ2-5, with D unclear. CDR3 residues: CASSFPSLETQYF. In DNA form, the CDR3 reads TGTGCCAGCAGCTTCCCCTCGTTAGAGACCCAGTACTTC.